This T cell receptor (beta chain) came from a study of control samples from healthy donors and cancer patients. The CDR3 is 13 residues long. CDR1 SNHLY and CDR2 FYNNEI come from the germline V gene. Trimming pared 3 bases from V and 1 base from J, leaving 7 bases between. TCRdb's copy holds only in-frame clones and misses some; the assay was immunoSEQ multiplex PCR. The profile shows over 100,000 clones, roughly 90% of them singletons. The chain uses TRBV2 and TRBJ2-7; D might be TRBD2 (5 bases). The TCR comes from a woman aged 45 to 65 in good health. The sample comprised blood. The CDR3 here is CASSEDSSYEQYF. DNA of the CDR3: TGTGCCAGCAGTGAGGACTCGTCCTACGAGCAGTACTTC.